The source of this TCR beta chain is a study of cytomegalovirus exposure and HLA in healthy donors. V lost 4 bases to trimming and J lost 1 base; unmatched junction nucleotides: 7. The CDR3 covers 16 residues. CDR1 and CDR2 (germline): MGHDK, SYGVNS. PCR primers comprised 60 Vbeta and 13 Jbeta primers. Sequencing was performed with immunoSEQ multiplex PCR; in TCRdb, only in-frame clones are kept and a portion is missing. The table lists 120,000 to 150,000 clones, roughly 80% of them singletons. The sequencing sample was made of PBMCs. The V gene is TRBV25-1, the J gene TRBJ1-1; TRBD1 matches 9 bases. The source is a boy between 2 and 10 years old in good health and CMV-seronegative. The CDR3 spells CASSGPGQGWNTEAFF. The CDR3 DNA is TGTGCCAGCAGTGGGCCGGGACAGGGCTGGAACACTGAAGCTTTCTTT.